Detailed here is one T cell receptor beta chain. This sample is drawn from a study of blood T cell repertoires in COVID-19. The table came from immunoSEQ multiplex PCR; TCRdb's copy has only in-frame clones and leaves some out. The table records about 300,000 clones, 85% of them present only once. The sequence was collected from a woman in her twenties or thirties who had been exposed to COVID-19. Material: PBMCs or T cells enriched from blood (not recorded which).

The CDR3 region is CASSSRTGISGNTIYF. The CDR3 region has the DNA TGTGCCAGCAGCTCACGGACAGGGATTAGTGGAAACACCATATATTTT. The chain recombines TRBV11-2 with TRBJ1-3, with TRBD1 matching over 8 bases. The germline gives CDR1 SGHAT, CDR2 FQNNGV. The CDR3 contains 16 residues. V shed 4 bases, J shed 3 bases, and the junction held 8 bases outside the gene matches. The full variable domain, in which reference TRBV11-2 and TRBJ1-3 provide the parts outside the CDR3, is EAGVAQSPRYKIIEKRQSVAFWCNPISGHATLYWYQQILGQGPKLLIQFQNNGVVDDSQLPKDRFSAERLKGVDSTLKIQPAKLEDSAVYLCASSSRTGISGNTIYFGEGSWLTVV.